This T cell receptor beta chain was sequenced during a study of T cell responses to AZD1222 COVID-19 vaccine. TCRdb's copy holds only in-frame clones and misses some; the assay was immunoSEQ multiplex PCR. The data hold 100,000 to 140,000 clones, with about 85% observed a single time. Sequencing was performed on peripheral blood, taken 28 days after the second AZD1222 dose. This clonotype was sampled from an adult who received the AZD1222 COVID-19 vaccine.

The DNA for the CDR3 is TGTGCCAGCAGCCCAGTGATCGACAGCTCCTACGAGCAGTACTTC. The encoded protein is CASSPVIDSSYEQYF. The chain uses TRBV9 and TRBJ2-7, with TRBD1 as a possible D gene (5 bases). The CDR3 sequence is 15 residues long. V was shortened by 4 bases and J by 0 bases, with 14 bases between the two germline ends. From germline, CDR1 is SGDLS and CDR2 YYNGEE.